The 9 T cell receptor beta chains below all came from one sample that was sequenced in a study of T cells in Graves' hyperthyroidism and ophthalmopathy. Using RNA transcripts as the source, TCR beta CDR3 regions were amplified. First-round RT-PCR with HTBI primers amplified the TCR CDR3 region. TCRdb processed the multiplex PCR reads anew with MiXCR; each CDR3 protein has one entry. This sample carries 660,000 or so distinct CDR3 sequences, more than 20% of them seen once, and the ten largest clones take around a third. The sample comprised blood. All receptors derive from a young man with Graves' ophthalmopathy.

In its sample, this clonotype was seen many times. This chain uses TRBV11-2 with TRBJ2-7, with D unresolved. The CDR3 consists of 11 residues. Germline lookup yields CDR1 SGHAT and CDR2 FQNNGV. Trimming removed 2 bases at V and 3 bases at J, with 2 bases between. Here the CDR3 reads CASSLIYEQYF. In DNA form, the CDR3 reads TGTGCCAGCAGCTTAATCTACGAGCAGTACTTC.

This clonotype was counted many times. J is TRBJ2-7 and V is TRBV30, with D uncertain. The CDR3 contains 13 residues. V dropped 0 bases and J dropped 2 bases, with 8 bases sitting between them. Germline CDR1 reads GTSNPN; CDR2 reads SVGIG (reference sequence). The CDR3 is CAWSVDTTYEQYF. For the CDR3, the DNA is TGTGCCTGGAGTGTAGACACCACCTACGAGCAGTACTTC.

The CDR3 region has the DNA TGTGCCAGCACCGTTGACGGGAACACTGAAGCTTTCTTT. As protein: CASTVDGNTEAFF. The chain uses TRBV7-2 and TRBJ1-1; D gene unclear. Germline V gene data show CDR1 as SGHTA and CDR2 as FQGNSA. The CDR3 consists of 13 residues. V was pared by 7 bases and J by 1 base, with 10 bases between.

The table lists this clonotype with a few counts. The chain recombines TRBV6-1 with TRBJ2-7; D unclear. CDR1 and CDR2 (germline): MNHNS, SASEGT. CDR3 size: 12 residues. The V gene lost 5 bases and the J gene lost 3 bases, with 8 bases spanning the gap. The CDR3 loop is CASSRTRYEQYF. CDR3 sequence (DNA): TGTGCCAGCAGTAGGACCCGCTACGAGCAGTACTTC.

The V and J genes are TRBV6-2 or TRBV6-3 and TRBJ2-7, with a weak D call TRBD1 (5 bases). Germline assignment: CDR1 MNHEY and CDR2 SVGEGT. CDR3 length: 13 residues. The V end was cut by 8 bases, the J end by 5 bases, with 16 bases between. CDR3 coding DNA: TGTGCCAGCGCCCCCCCAGGGTTCCACGAGCAGTACTTC. It specifies CASAPPGFHEQYF.

The chain joins TRBV19 to TRBJ1-1; D uncertain. Trimming pared 4 bases from V and 4 bases from J, leaving 16 bases between. In germline, CDR1 is LNHDA, CDR2 SQIVND (reference sequence). The CDR3 consists of 15 residues. The CDR3 nucleotides read TGTGCCAGTAGTACCCACGGGGATGAGGTCACTGAAGCTTTCTTT. Translated, it gives CASSTHGDEVTEAFF.

This clonotype was seen only a few times. V usage is TRBV29-1 and J usage is TRBJ2-5, with a tentative D call TRBD2 (6 bases). The CDR3 sequence is 13 residues long. Trimming took off 2 bases at V and 5 bases at J, with 12 bases between the two ends. The germline V gene has CDR1 SQVTM and CDR2 ANQGSEA. CDR3 sequence (DNA): TGCAGCGTTGAATCCGGGAGAGTGGAGACCCAGTACTTC. This codes for CSVESGRVETQYF.

This chain links TRBV7-2 with TRBJ2-3; D call uncertain. Germline V gene lookup returns CDR1 SGHTA and CDR2 FQGNSA. The CDR3 runs 11 residues. V lost 6 bases and J 6 bases, leaving 7 bases between the germline ends. As DNA, the CDR3 is TGTGCCAGCAGAGAACGTGATACGCAGTATTTT. It yields the protein CASRERDTQYF.

The chain carries TRBV20-1 and TRBJ2-5; TRBD2 matches 9 bases. After removal of 6 bases from V and 6 bases from J, the junction contained 8 bases not matched to a gene. The CDR3 consists of 13 residues. Per germline, CDR1 DFQATT and CDR2 SNEGSKA (reference sequence). DNA for the CDR3: TGCAGTGCCGTGCTGGCGGGAGGGAAGACCCAGTACTTC. It codes for CSAVLAGGKTQYF.